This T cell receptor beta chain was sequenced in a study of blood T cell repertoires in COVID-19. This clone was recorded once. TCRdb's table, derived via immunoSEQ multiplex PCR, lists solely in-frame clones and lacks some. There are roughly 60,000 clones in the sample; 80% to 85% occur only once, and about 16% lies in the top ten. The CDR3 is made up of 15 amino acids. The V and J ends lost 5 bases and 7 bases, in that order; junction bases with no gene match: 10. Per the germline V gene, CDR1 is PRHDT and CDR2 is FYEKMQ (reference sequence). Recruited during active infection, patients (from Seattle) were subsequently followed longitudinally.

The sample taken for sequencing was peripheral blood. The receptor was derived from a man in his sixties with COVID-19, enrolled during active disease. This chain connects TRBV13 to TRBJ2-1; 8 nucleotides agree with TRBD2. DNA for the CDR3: TGTGCCAGCAGCCCCGGGGGGGGCCATTGGAATGAGCAGTTCTTC. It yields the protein CASSPGGGHWNEQFF.